One T cell receptor (beta chain) is described in this entry. Its antigen remains unidentified. Isolation per sample recovered at least 7 million PBMCs. Primed by a sample-barcoded 5' primer and a J-beta primer mix, a second PCR proceeded for about 6 to 11 cycles. Via MiXCR, TCRdb re-called the 5' RACE reads, giving one row per CDR3 protein. The top ten clones hold around 20% of a sample with 700,000 to 950,000 distinct CDR3 sequences, roughly 64% of them seen once. Germline CDR1 and CDR2: WSHSY and SAAADI. The CDR3 runs 13 residues. V was clipped by 6 bases and J by 1 base, with 9 bases between them. This specimen comes from a study of blood T cells in healthy people across ages. Study-wide results and limits: CMV infection status of these donors was not known.

V is TRBV10-2 and J is TRBJ1-1; a weak D match, TRBD1 (6 bases). The TCR sequence derives from a man in his thirties or forties in good health. Sequencing was performed on blood. The DNA of the CDR3 is TGCGCCAGCAGACCGGACAGGAACACTGAAGCTTTCTTT. Amino acid sequence: CASRPDRNTEAFF.